This TCR beta chain is drawn from a study of control samples from healthy donors and cancer patients. Only in-frame clones appear in the TCRdb table, and some are missing; sequencing was by immunoSEQ multiplex PCR. In the table there are 95,000 to 150,000 clones, around 88% of which are singletons. CDR1 and CDR2 from the germline V gene are SGHTA and FQGNSA. The CDR3 totals 14 residues. V shed 5 bases, J shed 3 bases, and the junction held 4 bases outside the gene matches. Material: blood. This rearrangement joins TRBV7-2 to TRBJ1-3, with TRBD1 matching over 7 bases. This TCR came from a man aged 40-50 years in good health. For the CDR3, the DNA is TGTGCCAGCAGCCTGAACAGGGGTGGAAACACCATATATTTT. It translates to CASSLNRGGNTIYF. Looking up the rest from reference TRBV7-2 and TRBJ1-3 gives the full variable domain: GAGVSQSPSNKVTEKGKDVELRCDPISGHTALYWYRQSLGQGLEFLIYFQGNSAPDKSGLPSDRFSAERTGGSVSTLTIQRTQQEDSAVYLCASSLNRGGNTIYFGEGSWLTVV.